One and the same sample provided the 29 T cell receptor beta chains below, sequenced in a study of T cell repertoires in cytomegalovirus infection. TCRdb processed the reads anew with MiXCR; each CDR3 protein has one entry. The sample lists about 230,000 distinct CDR3 sequences, approximately 7% occurring once. Sequenced material: PBMCs. Receptors originate from a human donor in good health (CMV status not recorded). Some clones in this sample may be carry-over from other donors' samples.

Ten or more counts support this clonotype. CDR3 DNA sequence: TGTGCCATAGGCGGCGACTCGGGAATGAGTCAGCCCCAGCATTTT. It is translated as CAIGGDSGMSQPQHF. V gene TRBV7-9 combines with J gene TRBJ1-5; D unclear. The V end was cut by 10 bases, the J end by 6 bases, with 22 bases between. The CDR3 length is 15 residues. Looked up from germline, CDR1 is SEHNR and CDR2 is FQNEAQ (reference sequence). The full variable domain, in which reference TRBV7-9 and TRBJ1-5 provide the parts outside the CDR3, is DTGVSQNPRHKITKRGQNVTFRCDPISEHNRLYWYRQTLGQGPEFLTYFQNEAQLEKSRLLSDRFSAERPKGSFSTLEIQRTEQGDSAMYLCAIGGDSGMSQPQHFGDGTRLSIL.

The table lists this clonotype with many counts. The CDR3 sequence: CASSSEVARTNEKLFF. DNA of the CDR3: TGTGCCAGCAGCTCGGAAGTAGCAAGAACTAATGAAAAACTGTTTTTT. The V call is TRBV7-8, the J call TRBJ1-4; no reliable D call. V lost 4 bases to trimming and J lost 1 base, with 13 bases between them. In germline, CDR1 is SGHVS, CDR2 FQNEAQ. The CDR3 totals 16 residues.

This clonotype occurred many times. This chain connects TRBV7-8 to TRBJ1-1; D unresolved. Trimming stripped 1 base from V and 9 bases from J, with 21 bases between. This CDR3 is built from 16 residues. Germline V gene sequence: CDR1 SGHVS, CDR2 FQNEAQ. CDR3 nucleotide sequence: TGTGCCAGCAGCTTAGTTGACACCCCTTTTGCGGGAAAAGCTTTCTTT. Translating it yields CASSLVDTPFAGKAFF.

This clonotype was seen a few times. The rearrangement joins TRBV7-9 to TRBJ1-1; D uncertain. The V and J ends lost 5 bases and 5 bases respectively, with 15 bases between them. The V gene's germline CDR1 is SEHNR and CDR2 FQNEAQ (reference sequence). CDR3 length: 14 amino acids. CDR3 coding DNA: TGTGCCAGCAGCCCCCGAAACTTGGAAACTGAAGCTTTCTTT. Encoded protein: CASSPRNLETEAFF.

This clonotype has a count of ten or more. The V gene is TRBV12-3 or TRBV12-4, the J gene TRBJ1-5, with unresolved D. V was shortened by 3 bases and J by 6 bases, with 9 bases between the two germline ends. This CDR3 spans 13 amino acids. The CDR3 DNA reads TGTGCCAGCAGTTTGAAATGGGCTCAGCCCCAGCATTTT. Its protein is CASSLKWAQPQHF.

This clonotype was recorded a few times. CDR3: CASSFYRVNEQFF. CDR3 nucleotides: TGTGCCAGCAGCTTTTACAGGGTAAATGAGCAGTTCTTC. The rearrangement links TRBV7-9 to TRBJ2-1, with a weak D call TRBD1 (6 bases). This CDR3 has 13 residues. Germline V gene sequence: CDR1 SEHNR, CDR2 FQNEAQ (reference sequence). Trimming shortened V by 3 bases and J by 7 bases, and 10 bases separated the two germline ends.

This clonotype was seen only a few times. V and J are TRBV10-3 and TRBJ2-4; D is ambiguous. Trimming removed 3 bases at V and 6 bases at J, with 15 bases between. The CDR3 runs to 15 residues. Per the germline V gene, CDR1 is ENHRY and CDR2 is SYGVKD. CDR3 sequence (DNA): TGTGCCATCAGTGATGAAGAGACCTCCGGAAACATTCAGTACTTC. This sequence encodes CAISDEETSGNIQYF.

This clonotype was detected ten times or more. The V and J genes are TRBV12-3 or TRBV12-4 and TRBJ2-1, with 8 bases aligning to TRBD2. There are 15 residues in the CDR3. V shed 2 bases and J 10 bases; nucleotides not matched to a gene: 10. CDR3 in DNA: TGTGCCAGCAGTTTACCTGGACTAGCTCCCTCCGAGCAGTTCTTC. Translation: CASSLPGLAPSEQFF.

There are many counts of this clonotype. This sequence joins TRBV7-2 and TRBJ2-7, with 7 nucleotides matching TRBD2. This CDR3 comprises 16 residues. Losses at the gene ends were 0 bases for V and 1 base for J; bases not matched to a gene: 6. Germline V gene data show CDR1 as SGHTA and CDR2 as FQGNSA. The DNA of the CDR3 is TGTGCCAGCAGCTTAGCGCTTTTAGCGGGTTCCTACGAGCAGTACTTC. Protein sequence: CASSLALLAGSYEQYF.

There are many counts of this clonotype. This chain links TRBV7-2 with TRBJ1-2; 9 nucleotides match TRBD1. V was pared by 7 bases and J by 1 base, with 4 bases of the junction left unmatched. CDR1 is SGHTA and CDR2 is FQGNSA in the germline V gene. The CDR3 contains 14 residues. The CDR3 region is CASTRDRVNYGYTF. In DNA, the CDR3 is TGTGCCAGCACACGGGACAGGGTTAACTATGGCTACACCTTC.

In this sample, this clonotype turned up many times. The CDR3 DNA sequence: TGTGCCAGCAGCTTAGCGTCGGGGGTTCAAGAGACCCAGTACTTC. The encoded protein is CASSLASGVQETQYF. The chain couples TRBV11-2 to TRBJ2-5; tentatively, D is TRBD2 (6 bases). Trimming left V 1 base short and J 2 bases short, with 11 bases between. Germline CDR1 reads SGHAT; CDR2 reads FQNNGV. CDR3 length equals 15 residues.

This clonotype was observed many times. The chain combines TRBV19 with TRBJ2-7; D not resolved. CDR1 is LNHDA and CDR2 is SQIVND in the germline V gene (reference sequence). The length of the CDR3 is 10 residues. Between the trimmed V and J ends, which lost 9 bases and 3 bases, there was a span of 6 bases. The CDR3 loop is CASGHYEQYF. The CDR3 region has the DNA TGTGCCAGCGGGCACTACGAGCAGTACTTC. Looking up the rest from reference TRBV19 and TRBJ2-7 gives the full variable domain: DGGITQSPKYLFRKEGQNVTLSCEQNLNHDAMYWYRQDPGQGLRLIYYSQIVNDFQKGDIAEGYSVSREKKESFPLTVTSAQKNPTAFYLCASGHYEQYFGPGTRLTVT.

This clonotype was detected many times. The chain uses TRBV7-2 and TRBJ2-1; the D gene is possibly TRBD2 (5 bases). V shed 3 bases and J shed 1 base, with 19 bases lying between them. This CDR3 spans 18 amino acids. Germline assignment: CDR1 SGHTA and CDR2 FQGNSA. DNA for the CDR3: TGTGCCAGCAGCTTCCACTTGAGGGCACTCTCTTCCTACAATGAGCAGTTCTTC. Translating it yields CASSFHLRALSSYNEQFF.

In its sample, this clonotype was seen many times. The V gene is TRBV7-3, the J gene TRBJ1-1; D perhaps matches TRBD1 (6 bases). CDR3 length equals 14 residues. CDR1 is SGHTA and CDR2 is FQGTGA in the germline V gene. The germline V and J ends were trimmed by 5 bases and 0 bases, with 10 bases remaining between them. DNA of the CDR3: TGTGCCAGCAGCCAGCAGGGGATGAACACTGAAGCTTTCTTT. Residues: CASSQQGMNTEAFF.

The V call is TRBV28, the J call TRBJ1-6, with 11 positions matching TRBD1. With 6 bases clipped from V and 10 bases from J, the junction kept 8 bases outside the gene matches. CDR1 and CDR2 from the germline V gene are MDHEN and SYDVKM. The CDR3 has 15 residues. The DNA for the CDR3 is TGTGCCAGCAGCTCCACCGGGACAGGGGGATCACCCCTCCACTTT. Residues: CASSSTGTGGSPLHF.

This clonotype was found many times. This rearrangement joins TRBV7-9 to TRBJ1-2, with TRBD1 matching over 9 bases. Germline CDR1 SEHNR, CDR2 FQNEAQ (reference sequence). The CDR3 is 15 residues long. With V trimmed by 5 bases and J by 4 bases, 8 bases remained unmatched. DNA of the CDR3: TGTGCCAGCAGCCCTCCGGGACAGGGAGGCTATGGCTACACCTTC. Its protein is CASSPPGQGGYGYTF.

This clonotype was seen at least ten times. The rearrangement uses TRBV20-1 and TRBJ1-6; D is undetermined. V was clipped by 0 bases and J by 8 bases, with 14 bases between them. The CDR3 runs 15 residues. Per germline, CDR1 DFQATT and CDR2 SNEGSKA (reference sequence). CDR3 sequence (DNA): TGCAGTGCTAGAGAAGCCGGGGTCGTCCATTCACCCCTCCACTTT. Protein product: CSAREAGVVHSPLHF.

A remark on this clonotype: This sequence may be a read error, since a much larger clone differs from it by one base. The chain uses TRBV28 and TRBJ1-6, with D possibly being TRBD1 (5 bases). The CDR3 sequence is 11 residues long. Trimming took off 9 bases at V and 11 bases at J, with 11 bases between the two ends. CDR1 is MDHEN, CDR2 SYDVKM, per germline. CDR3 sequence reads: CASRTGPPLHF. The CDR3 DNA follows: TGTGCCAGTCGTACAGGACCACCCCTCCACTTT.

Ten or more counts support this clonotype. The rearrangement joins TRBV14 to TRBJ2-1, with D possibly called TRBD1 or TRBD2 (5 bases each). Trimming removed 2 bases at V and 5 bases at J, with 13 bases between. The CDR3 runs to 15 residues. Per the germline V gene, CDR1 is SGHDN and CDR2 is FVKESK. CDR3 DNA: TGTGCCAGCAGCCAATCTACGGGGCTTAACAATGAGCAGTTCTTC. Translating it yields CASSQSTGLNNEQFF.

This clonotype was seen ten or more times. The CDR3 here is CASSIVDGEPQHF. CDR3 DNA: TGTGCCAGTAGTATAGTCGATGGGGAGCCCCAGCATTTT. This chain joins TRBV19 and TRBJ1-5; D remains unclear. This CDR3 spans 13 amino acids. Looked up from germline, CDR1 is LNHDA and CDR2 is SQIVND (reference sequence). Trimming cost V 1 base and J 8 bases, with 9 bases left between them.

The V gene is TRBV30, the J gene TRBJ1-1; D might be TRBD1 (5 bases). CDR3 size: 15 residues. Germline CDR1 and CDR2: GTSNPN and SVGIG (reference sequence). V was pared by 3 bases and J by 1 base, with 15 bases between. CDR3 bases: TGTGCCTGGAGCGCCGATTATGGGGGGAACACTGAAGCTTTCTTT. Protein product: CAWSADYGGNTEAFF.

This clonotype was observed at least ten times. The chain links TRBV7-9 to TRBJ1-4, with TRBD1 identical over 10 bases. Germline V gene data show CDR1 as SEHNR and CDR2 as FQNEAQ (reference sequence). V lost 3 bases to trimming and J lost 3 bases; unmatched junction nucleotides: 10. This CDR3 has 18 amino acids. The CDR3 spells CASSFGQGEWMPNEKLFF. CDR3 nucleotide sequence: TGTGCCAGCAGCTTTGGACAGGGGGAGTGGATGCCTAATGAAAAACTGTTTTTT.

This clonotype was found many times. The chain carries TRBV7-2 and TRBJ1-6, with a weak D call TRBD1 (5 bases). Germline CDR1 SGHTA, CDR2 FQGNSA. This CDR3 is built from 14 residues. V was pared by 1 base and J by 14 bases, with 15 bases between. The CDR3 coding sequence is TGTGCCAGCAGCTTAGACCCCCGGGGGATGTCCCTCCACTTT. Its protein product is CASSLDPRGMSLHF. Drawing the rest from reference TRBV7-2 and TRBJ1-6, the complete variable domain is GAGVSQSPSNKVTEKGKDVELRCDPISGHTALYWYRQSLGQGLEFLIYFQGNSAPDKSGLPSDRFSAERTGGSVSTLTIQRTQQEDSAVYLCASSLDPRGMSLHFGNGTRLTVT.

This clonotype was seen repeatedly, ten times or more. V gene TRBV7-8 combines with J gene TRBJ1-1, with unresolved D. Trimming removed 3 bases from V and 5 bases from J, with 19 bases in between. This CDR3 has 16 residues. Germline assignment: CDR1 SGHVS and CDR2 FQNEAQ. The CDR3 reads CASSFLVPNPRTEAFF. The CDR3 nucleotides are TGTGCCAGCAGCTTCTTGGTTCCCAATCCGAGGACTGAAGCTTTCTTT.

This clonotype was picked up many times. The gene calls are TRBV7-2 and TRBJ1-1; D may be TRBD1 (6 bases). V was clipped by 6 bases and J by 0 bases, with 11 bases between them. The CDR3 spans 14 residues. Germline V gene sequence: CDR1 SGHTA, CDR2 FQGNSA. The CDR3 bases are TGTGCCAGCAGTTTAACAGGGATGAACACTGAAGCTTTCTTT. It specifies CASSLTGMNTEAFF.

This clonotype was observed many times. CDR3 DNA sequence: TGTGCCAGCAGCTTAGGTACGGGCCTTCTCATTAATAGCAATCAGCCCCAGCATTTT. It encodes CASSLGTGLLINSNQPQHF. The J gene is TRBJ1-5, the V gene TRBV7-9, with no clear D. CDR1 and CDR2 (germline): SEHNR, FQNEAQ (reference sequence). Trimming removed 1 base from V and 0 bases from J, with 19 bases in between. The CDR3 is 19 amino acids.

The chain employs TRBV20-1 and TRBJ1-5, with 9 bases aligning to TRBD1. Trimming at V came to 6 bases and at J to 7 bases, leaving 10 bases not matched to a gene. The germline gives CDR1 DFQATT, CDR2 SNEGSKA (reference sequence). The CDR3 sequence is 14 residues long. The CDR3 sequence is CSATPTGGHQPQHF. CDR3 nucleotides: TGCAGTGCCACCCCCACAGGGGGCCACCAGCCCCAGCATTTT.

This clonotype was detected ten times or more. CDR3 sequence (DNA): TGTGCCAGCAGCGTGGGACAGAGATCCGAGCAGTACTTC. Translated, it gives CASSVGQRSEQYF. V is TRBV7-2 and J is TRBJ2-7; 7 bases fit TRBD1. The CDR3 has 13 residues. CDR1 SGHTA and CDR2 FQGNSA come from the germline V gene. With V trimmed by 5 bases and J by 6 bases, 7 bases remained unmatched.

This clonotype was seen a handful of times. The chain uses TRBV5-1 and TRBJ1-1; weak D call: TRBD1 (6 bases). V lost 2 bases and J lost 1, with 9 bases in between. This CDR3 comprises 14 residues. CDR1 and CDR2 (germline): SGHRS, YFSETQ. The CDR3 DNA sequence: TGCGCCAGCAGCTTCGGGGGGGCGAACACTGAAGCTTTCTTT. Protein: CASSFGGANTEAFF.